A selection of T cell receptor beta chains follows, all from one sample in a study of cytotoxic CD8 clonotypes in ibrutinib-treated CLL. Measured with immunoSEQ multiplex PCR; TCRdb has only the in-frame clones, and not every one. The sample contains around 300,000 clones, 70% to 80% of which appear only once. Material: PBMCs, obtained before ibrutinib treatment. Receptors originate from a human donor with chronic lymphocytic leukemia. Each CDR3 is given with its conserved first and last residue. Fields, in order: V gene, D gene, clone size, J gene, CDR3 DNA, CDR3 protein. The D gene is left open where the match is weak. The size entry is marked missing in some rows and otherwise reads once, few, many or a size class.

TRBV25-1	-	-	TRBJ2-1	TGTGCCAGCAGTGATTTTAGTACCTCCTACAATGAGCAGTTCTTC	CASSDFSTSYNEQFF
TRBV2	TRBD1	-	TRBJ2-3	TGTGCCAGCAGTGATCGTGGGGACAGAGATACGCAGTATTTT	CASSDRGDRDTQYF
TRBV6-1	TRBD1	-	TRBJ2-1	TGTGCCAGCAGCAGGGGGCGCGGGTACAATGAGCAGTTCTTC	CASSRGRGYNEQFF
TRBV6-5	-	once	TRBJ2-6	TGTGCCAGCAGTTACGGGCTGCAAGGGGCCAACGTCCTGACTTTC	CASSYGLQGANVLTF
TRBV9	TRBD2	once	TRBJ2-1	TGTGCCAGCAACCCCGGGACTAGCGTCTACAATGAGCAGTTCTTC	CASNPGTSVYNEQFF
TRBV29-1	TRBD1	-	TRBJ1-2	TGCAGCGTTGAAGAGAGGCTGTTATATCAGGGGACAGCTAACTATGGCTACACCTTC	CSVEERLLYQGTANYGYTF
TRBV27	TRBD1	-	TRBJ2-7	TGTGCCAGCAGTTCCCCCCCGAGACAGGGCTACGAGCAGTACTTC	CASSSPPRQGYEQYF
TRBV5-1	-	-	TRBJ2-3	TGCGCCAGCAGCTTTTGGGGGAGAGATACGCAGTATTTT	CASSFWGRDTQYF
TRBV6-5	TRBD2	-	TRBJ2-7	TGTGCCAGCAGTCGCCCCGGGACTAGCTACGAGCAGTACTTC	CASSRPGTSYEQYF
TRBV30	TRBD1	-	TRBJ2-7	TGTGCCTGGAGTGTCCCAAGGACAGGGGCGAGCTACGAGCAGTACTTC	CAWSVPRTGASYEQYF
TRBV5-1	-	-	TRBJ1-2	TGCGCCAGCAGCTTGGGGGATTTAAACTATGGCTACACCTTC	CASSLGDLNYGYTF
TRBV7-2	-	-	TRBJ2-7	TGTGCCAGCAGCTTATGGGAGGCCTCCTACGAGCAGTACTTC	CASSLWEASYEQYF
TRBV30	TRBD1	-	TRBJ1-5	TGTGCCTGGAGCGGGACAGGGGACCTCAATCAGCCCCAGCATTTT	CAWSGTGDLNQPQHF
TRBV19	-	-	TRBJ2-7	TGTGCCAGTAGTAGACTTAGCGGCAGATCCTCCTACGAGCAGTACTTC	CASSRLSGRSSYEQYF
TRBV7-2	TRBD2	-	TRBJ2-1	TGTGCCAGCAGCCCACAGCGGGAGGTCGACAATGAGCAGTTCTTC	CASSPQREVDNEQFF
TRBV4-3	-	-	TRBJ2-7	TGCGCCAGCAGCCAAGAGAGTAGCGGAGTATACGAGCAGTACTTC	CASSQESSGVYEQYF
TRBV19	TRBD2	few	TRBJ2-1	TGTGCCAGTAGTGTGACTCTTACTAGCGGGAGAGGCAATGAGCAGTTCTTC	CASSVTLTSGRGNEQFF
TRBV15	TRBD2	-	TRBJ2-3	TGTGCCACCAGCAGAGAAGTAAGGACTAGCGGGAGAACAGATACGCAGTATTTT	CATSREVRTSGRTDTQYF
TRBV7-2	-	-	TRBJ2-7	TGTGCCAGCAGTCATGGAAGGCGCGAGCAGTACTTC	CASSHGRREQYF
TRBV7-9	TRBD2	-	TRBJ2-3	TGTGCCATCATGACGCGTAGCGGGAGAGGCACAGATACGCAGTATTTT	CAIMTRSGRGTDTQYF
TRBV2	TRBD1	-	TRBJ2-7	TGTGCCAGCACCGGGACAGGAGTCGAGCAGTACTTC	CASTGTGVEQYF
TRBV19	TRBD2	-	TRBJ2-1	TGTGCCAGTAGTATTCTTGGCGGGAGCGATGAGCAGTTCTTC	CASSILGGSDEQFF
TRBV19	TRBD2	-	TRBJ2-2	TGTGCCAGTAAAGGGACTAGCGGGAGGGGCAAACCTTCCGGGGAGCTGTTTTTT	CASKGTSGRGKPSGELFF
TRBV7-2	TRBD1	-	TRBJ2-4	TGTGCCAGCAGCTACCCCGGGACAGGGGGGAGCATTCAGTACTTC	CASSYPGTGGSIQYF
TRBV5-1	TRBD1	-	TRBJ1-4	TGCGCCAGCAGCCCCGGGACAGGGAATGAAAAACTGTTTTTT	CASSPGTGNEKLFF
TRBV10-1	TRBD2	-	TRBJ2-3	TGCGCCAGCAGTTGGACTAGTAAGCCAGATACGCAGTATTTT	CASSWTSKPDTQYF
TRBV5-1	-	-	TRBJ2-1	TGCGCCAGCAGCTTGGCCGGTGTGGACAATGAGCAGTTCTTC	CASSLAGVDNEQFF
TRBV2	TRBD1	-	TRBJ2-7	TGTGCCAGCAGTGATGGGGACAGCTCCTACGAGCAGTACTTC	CASSDGDSSYEQYF
TRBV18	TRBD1	-	TRBJ1-2	TGTGCCAGCTCACCACTTGGACAGGGGCCCGGTCGTGGCTACACCTTC	CASSPLGQGPGRGYTF
TRBV6-1	-	once	TRBJ2-2	TGTGCCAGCATGGTGCTGGGGAGTGGCACCGGGGAGCTGTTTTTT	CASMVLGSGTGELFF
TRBV10-2	-	-	TRBJ2-1	TGCGCCAGCAGAGAATATCGGGACAATGAGCAGTTCTTC	CASREYRDNEQFF
TRBV5-4	TRBD2	-	TRBJ2-7	TGTGCCAGCTCGAGCGGGGCAAATCTCTACGAGCAGTACTTC	CASSSGANLYEQYF
TRBV11-2	TRBD1	once	TRBJ2-2	TGTGCCAGCAGCTTATCCCCGACAGGGTACACCGGGGAGCTGTTTTTT	CASSLSPTGYTGELFF
TRBV5-1	TRBD2	few	TRBJ2-3	TGCGCCAGCAGCTCGTTCCCAGCTAGCGGGATTGATACGCAGTATTTT	CASSSFPASGIDTQYF
TRBV5-6	-	-	TRBJ2-2	TGTGCCAGCAGCTTGGACAGGTACCTCACCGGGGAGCTGTTTTTT	CASSLDRYLTGELFF
TRBV2	TRBD2	-	TRBJ2-7	TGTGCCAGCACTAGCGGAACCTACGAGCAGTACTTC	CASTSGTYEQYF
TRBV30	-	-	TRBJ1-1	TGTGCCTGGAGTTCTCACCTCTTGGGTGAAGCTTTCTTT	CAWSSHLLGEAFF
TRBV10-1	-	-	TRBJ2-7	TGCGCCAGCAGCGCCGGGACCGGGGGCTTGGAGCAGTACTTC	CASSAGTGGLEQYF
TRBV7-2	TRBD2	-	TRBJ2-7	TGTGCCAGCAGCTCGTTAGCGGGAACTCTAACCTACGAGCAGTACTTC	CASSSLAGTLTYEQYF
TRBV5-1	-	-	TRBJ2-1	TGCGCCAGCTCATTATTGGAGGACAATGAGCAGTTCTTC	CASSLLEDNEQFF
TRBV4-3	TRBD2	once	TRBJ2-1	TGCGCCAGCAGCCTATCGACTAGCGGGACCCGCAATGAGCAGTTCTTC	CASSLSTSGTRNEQFF
TRBV11-3	-	-	TRBJ2-1	TGTGCCAGCAGCTTAGACCCGGGAGCGCATCCTGAGCAGTTCTTC	CASSLDPGAHPEQFF
TRBV19	TRBD2	-	TRBJ2-1	TGTGCCAGTAGTGAGGGGACTAGCGGGAGATTTGATGAGCAGTTCTTC	CASSEGTSGRFDEQFF
TRBV27	-	-	TRBJ2-7	TGTGCCAGCAGTTTTTTGGGGAGAGAGCAGTACTTC	CASSFLGREQYF
TRBV18	TRBD1	-	TRBJ2-7	TGTGCCAGCTCACCCGGGACAGGCACGCACGAGCAGTACTTC	CASSPGTGTHEQYF
TRBV27	-	-	TRBJ1-4	TGTGCCAGCAGTTTATCGGTCGGGGTCCCTAATGAAAAACTGTTTTTT	CASSLSVGVPNEKLFF
TRBV2	-	-	TRBJ1-1	TGTGCCAGCAGTCAGGAGTTGAACACTGAAGCTTTCTTT	CASSQELNTEAFF
TRBV7-9	TRBD1	-	TRBJ1-5	TGTGCCAGCAGCTTTGGGCAGGGGGCTTTCTGGAGCAATCAGCCCCAGCATTTT	CASSFGQGAFWSNQPQHF